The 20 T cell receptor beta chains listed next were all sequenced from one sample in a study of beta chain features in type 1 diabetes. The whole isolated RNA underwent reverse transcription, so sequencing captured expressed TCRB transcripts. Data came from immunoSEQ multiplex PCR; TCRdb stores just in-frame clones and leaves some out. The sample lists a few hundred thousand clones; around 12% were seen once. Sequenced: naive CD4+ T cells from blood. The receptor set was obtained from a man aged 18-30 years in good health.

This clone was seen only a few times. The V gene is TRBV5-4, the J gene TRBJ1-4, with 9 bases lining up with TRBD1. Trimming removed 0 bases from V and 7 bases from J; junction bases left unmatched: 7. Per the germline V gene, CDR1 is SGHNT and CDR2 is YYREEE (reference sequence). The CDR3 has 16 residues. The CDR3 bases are TGTGCCAGCAGCTTGGGGGGACAGGGAGGAGGTGAAAAACTGTTTTTT. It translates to CASSLGGQGGGEKLFF. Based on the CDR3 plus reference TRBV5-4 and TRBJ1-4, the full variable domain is ETGVTQSPTHLIKTRGQQVTLRCSSQSGHNTVSWYQQALGQGPQFIFQYYREEENGRGNFPPRFSGLQFPNYSSELNVNALELDDSALYLCASSLGGQGGGEKLFFGSGTQLSVL.

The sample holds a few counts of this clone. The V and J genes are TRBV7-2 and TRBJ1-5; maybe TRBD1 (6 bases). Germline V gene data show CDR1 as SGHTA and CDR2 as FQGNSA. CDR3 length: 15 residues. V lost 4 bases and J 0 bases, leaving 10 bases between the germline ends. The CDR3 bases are TGTGCCAGCAGCTACAGGACAGATAGCAATCAGCCCCAGCATTTT. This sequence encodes CASSYRTDSNQPQHF.

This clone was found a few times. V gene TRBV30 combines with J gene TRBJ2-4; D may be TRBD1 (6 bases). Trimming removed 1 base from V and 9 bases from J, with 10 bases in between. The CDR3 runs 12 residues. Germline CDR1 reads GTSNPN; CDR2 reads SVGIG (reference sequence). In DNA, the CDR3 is TGTGCCTGGAGTGCACAGGGCAGCATTCAGTACTTC. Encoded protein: CAWSAQGSIQYF. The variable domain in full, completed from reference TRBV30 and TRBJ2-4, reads SQTIHQWPATLVQPVGSPLSLECTVEGTSNPNLYWYRQAAGRGLQLLFYSVGIGQISSEVPQNLSASRPQDRQFILSSKKLLLSDSGFYLCAWSAQGSIQYFGAGTRLSVL.

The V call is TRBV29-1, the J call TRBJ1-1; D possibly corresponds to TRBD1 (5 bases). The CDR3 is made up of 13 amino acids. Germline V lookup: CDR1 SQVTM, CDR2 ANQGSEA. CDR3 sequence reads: CSSRSRGDTEAFF. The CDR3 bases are TGCAGTTCCCGCTCGCGGGGGGACACTGAAGCTTTCTTT.

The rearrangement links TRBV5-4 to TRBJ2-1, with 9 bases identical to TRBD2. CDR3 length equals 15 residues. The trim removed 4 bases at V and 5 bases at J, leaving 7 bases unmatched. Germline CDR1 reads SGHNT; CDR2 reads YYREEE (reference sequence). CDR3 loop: CASSGRLAEHNEQFF. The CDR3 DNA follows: TGTGCCAGCAGCGGACGACTAGCGGAGCACAATGAGCAGTTCTTC.

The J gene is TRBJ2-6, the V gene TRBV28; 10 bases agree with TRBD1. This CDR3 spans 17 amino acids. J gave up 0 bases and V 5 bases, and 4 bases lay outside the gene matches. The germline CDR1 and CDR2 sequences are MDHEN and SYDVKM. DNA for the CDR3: TGTGCCAGCAGTCCGGGACAGGGGATCTCTGGGGCCAACGTCCTGACTTTC. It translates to CASSPGQGISGANVLTF.

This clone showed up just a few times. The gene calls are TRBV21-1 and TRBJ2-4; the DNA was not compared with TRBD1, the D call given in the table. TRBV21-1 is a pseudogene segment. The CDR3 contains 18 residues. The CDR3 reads CASSKARRGRGAKNIQYF. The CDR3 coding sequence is TGTGCCAGCAGCAAAGCGCGTCGGGGCAGGGGAGCCAAAAACATTCAGTACTTC.

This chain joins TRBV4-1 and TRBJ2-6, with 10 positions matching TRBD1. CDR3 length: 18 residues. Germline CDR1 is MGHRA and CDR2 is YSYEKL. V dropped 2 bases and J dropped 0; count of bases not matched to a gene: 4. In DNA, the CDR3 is TGCGCCAGCAGCCAACGGACAGGGGGTCACTCTGGGGCCAACGTCCTGACTTTC. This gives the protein CASSQRTGGHSGANVLTF.

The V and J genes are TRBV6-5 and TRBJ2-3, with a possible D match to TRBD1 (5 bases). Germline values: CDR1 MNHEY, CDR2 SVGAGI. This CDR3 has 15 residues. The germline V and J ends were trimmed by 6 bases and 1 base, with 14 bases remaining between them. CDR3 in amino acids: CASSRQSGGTDTQYF. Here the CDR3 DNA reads TGTGCCAGCAGCCGACAGTCTGGGGGCACAGATACGCAGTATTTT.

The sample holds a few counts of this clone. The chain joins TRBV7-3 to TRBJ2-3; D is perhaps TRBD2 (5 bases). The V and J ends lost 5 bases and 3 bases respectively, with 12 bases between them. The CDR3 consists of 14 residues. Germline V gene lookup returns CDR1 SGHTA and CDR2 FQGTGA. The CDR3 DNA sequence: TGTGCCAGCAGCCAGCCAGGCGGGACAGATACGCAGTATTTT. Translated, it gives CASSQPGGTDTQYF.

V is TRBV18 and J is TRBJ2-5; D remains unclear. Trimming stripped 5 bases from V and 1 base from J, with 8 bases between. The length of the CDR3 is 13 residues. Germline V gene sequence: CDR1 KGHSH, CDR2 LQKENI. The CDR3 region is CASSNRSQETQYF. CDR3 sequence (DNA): TGTGCCAGCTCAAACAGAAGCCAAGAGACCCAGTACTTC.

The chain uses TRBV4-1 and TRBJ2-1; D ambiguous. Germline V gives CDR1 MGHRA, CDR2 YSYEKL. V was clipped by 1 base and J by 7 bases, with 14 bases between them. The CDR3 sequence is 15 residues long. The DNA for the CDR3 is TGCGCCAGCAGCCAAGTGGCGGCGGTCCTGAATGAGCAGTTCTTC. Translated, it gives CASSQVAAVLNEQFF.

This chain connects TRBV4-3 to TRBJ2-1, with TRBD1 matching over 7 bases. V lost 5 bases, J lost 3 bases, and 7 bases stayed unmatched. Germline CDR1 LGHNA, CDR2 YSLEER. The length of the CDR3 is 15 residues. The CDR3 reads CASSVEGQIYNEQFF. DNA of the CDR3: TGCGCCAGCAGCGTAGAGGGACAGATCTACAATGAGCAGTTCTTC.

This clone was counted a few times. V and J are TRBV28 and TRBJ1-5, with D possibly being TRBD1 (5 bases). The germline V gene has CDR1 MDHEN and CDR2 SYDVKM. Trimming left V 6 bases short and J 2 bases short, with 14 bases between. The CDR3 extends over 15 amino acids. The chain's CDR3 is CASSPPAGRNQPQHF. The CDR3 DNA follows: TGTGCCAGCAGCCCCCCGGCAGGGCGCAATCAGCCCCAGCATTTT. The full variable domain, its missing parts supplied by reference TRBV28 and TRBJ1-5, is DVKVTQSSRYLVKRTGEKVFLECVQDMDHENMFWYRQDPGLGLRLIYFSYDVKMKEKGDIPEGYSVSREKKERFSLILESASTNQTSMYLCASSPPAGRNQPQHFGDGTRLSIL.

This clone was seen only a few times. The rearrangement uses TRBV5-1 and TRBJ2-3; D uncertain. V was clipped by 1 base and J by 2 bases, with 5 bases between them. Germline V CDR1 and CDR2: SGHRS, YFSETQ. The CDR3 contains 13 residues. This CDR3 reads CASSLTVTDTQYF. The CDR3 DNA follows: TGCGCCAGCAGCTTGACAGTCACAGATACGCAGTATTTT.

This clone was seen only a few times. CDR3 loop: CASSQGLARDYGYTF. DNA of the CDR3: TGCGCCAGCAGCCAAGGTCTAGCGAGGGACTATGGCTACACCTTC. The genes are TRBV4-3 and TRBJ1-2, with D unresolved. Trimming shortened V by 1 base and J by 3 bases, and 12 bases separated the two germline ends. The length of the CDR3 is 15 residues. Germline loops: CDR1 LGHNA, CDR2 YSLEER.

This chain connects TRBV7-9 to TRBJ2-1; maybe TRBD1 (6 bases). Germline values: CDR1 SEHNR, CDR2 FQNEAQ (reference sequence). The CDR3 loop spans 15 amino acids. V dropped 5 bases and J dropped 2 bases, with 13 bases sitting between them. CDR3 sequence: CASSPTGYPYNEQFF. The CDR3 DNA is TGTGCCAGCAGCCCCACAGGGTACCCCTACAATGAGCAGTTCTTC. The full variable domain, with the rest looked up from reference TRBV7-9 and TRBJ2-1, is DTGVSQNPRHKITKRGQNVTFRCDPISEHNRLYWYRQTLGQGPEFLTYFQNEAQLEKSRLLSDRFSAERPKGSFSTLEIQRTEQGDSAMYLCASSPTGYPYNEQFFGPGTRLTVL.

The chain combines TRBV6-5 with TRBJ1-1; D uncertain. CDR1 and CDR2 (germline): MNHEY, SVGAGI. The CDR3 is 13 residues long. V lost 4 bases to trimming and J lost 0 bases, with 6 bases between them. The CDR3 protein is CASSFGMNTEAFF. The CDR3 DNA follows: TGTGCCAGCAGTTTCGGGATGAACACTGAAGCTTTCTTT.

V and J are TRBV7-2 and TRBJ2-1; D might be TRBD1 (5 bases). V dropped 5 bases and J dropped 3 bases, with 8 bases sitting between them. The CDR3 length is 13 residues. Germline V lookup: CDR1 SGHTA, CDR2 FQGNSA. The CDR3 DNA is TGTGCCAGCAGCCCTGACAGCTACAATGAGCAGTTCTTC. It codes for CASSPDSYNEQFF.

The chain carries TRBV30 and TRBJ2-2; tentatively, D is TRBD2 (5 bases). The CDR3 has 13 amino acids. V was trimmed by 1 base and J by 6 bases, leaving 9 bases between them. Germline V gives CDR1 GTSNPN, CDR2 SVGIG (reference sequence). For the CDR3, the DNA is TGTGCCTGGAGTGACGGGAAGGCCGGGGAGCTGTTTTTT. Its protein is CAWSDGKAGELFF. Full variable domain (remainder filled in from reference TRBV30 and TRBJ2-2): SQTIHQWPATLVQPVGSPLSLECTVEGTSNPNLYWYRQAAGRGLQLLFYSVGIGQISSEVPQNLSASRPQDRQFILSSKKLLLSDSGFYLCAWSDGKAGELFFGEGSRLTVL.